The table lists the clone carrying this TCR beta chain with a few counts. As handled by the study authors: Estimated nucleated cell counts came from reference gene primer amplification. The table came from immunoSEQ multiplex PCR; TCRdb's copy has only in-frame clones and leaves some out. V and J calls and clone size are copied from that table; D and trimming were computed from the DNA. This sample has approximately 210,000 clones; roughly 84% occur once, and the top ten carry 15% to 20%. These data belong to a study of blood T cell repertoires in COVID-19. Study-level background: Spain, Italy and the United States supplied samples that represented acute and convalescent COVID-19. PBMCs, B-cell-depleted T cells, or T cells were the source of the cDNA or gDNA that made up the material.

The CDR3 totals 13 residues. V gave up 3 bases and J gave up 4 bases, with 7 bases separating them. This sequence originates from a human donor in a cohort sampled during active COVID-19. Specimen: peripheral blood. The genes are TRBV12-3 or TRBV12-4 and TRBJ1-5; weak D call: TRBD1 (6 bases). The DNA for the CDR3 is TGTGCCAGCAGTTTTACAGGGAATCAGCCCCAGCATTTT. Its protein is CASSFTGNQPQHF.